Each of the 17 T cell receptor beta chains below was sequenced from the same sample in a study of a mutant IDH1 vaccine in newly diagnosed glioma. Measured with immunoSEQ multiplex PCR; TCRdb has only the in-frame clones, and not every one. The sample yields tens of thousands of clones, 84% seen once. Time point specified: week 23, last vaccination. Mutant IDH1 20-mer peptide, at 300 ug, made up each vaccine dose, with topical imiquimod. Their antigens remain unidentified. Sequenced here: PBMCs, sampled from a glioma patient whose treatment included an IDH1 peptide vaccine. These receptors were obtained from a man aged 18 to 30 with glioma.

The rearrangement joins TRBV2 to TRBJ1-5; TRBD1 might be the D (6 bases). The CDR3 runs 19 residues. Trimming left V 3 bases short and J 9 bases short, with 30 bases between. The germline V gene has CDR1 SNHLY and CDR2 FYNNEI. CDR3: CASSEVGDTYSGEIPPQHF. CDR3 nucleotide sequence: TGTGCCAGCAGTGAGGTAGGGGACACTTACTCTGGGGAGATTCCGCCCCAGCATTTT.

The table lists this clone with a count of one. V usage is TRBV10-3 and J usage is TRBJ2-3; D gene unclear. The germline V gene has CDR1 ENHRY and CDR2 SYGVKD. Trimming took off 3 bases at V and 0 bases at J, with 10 bases between the two ends. The CDR3 extends over 15 amino acids. The CDR3 loop is CAISDRLTSTDTQYF. DNA for the CDR3: TGTGCCATCAGTGACCGGCTCACTAGCACAGATACGCAGTATTTT.

This clone was observed a single time. The gene calls are TRBV9 and TRBJ1-3; D is uncertain. V dropped 4 bases and J dropped 0 bases, with 8 bases sitting between them. This CDR3 is built from 14 residues. The germline gives CDR1 SGDLS, CDR2 YYNGEE. DNA of the CDR3: TGTGCCAGCAGCCCCGGGTACTCTGGAAACACCATATATTTT. It specifies CASSPGYSGNTIYF.

The rearrangement joins TRBV11-3 to TRBJ2-7; TRBD1 agrees at 8 bases. The CDR3 has 14 residues. Unmatched junction bases numbered 8, after V lost 5 bases and J lost 5 bases. CDR1 is SGHNT, CDR2 YENEEA, per germline. The CDR3 coding sequence is TGTGCCAGCAGCCCTTACAGGGGGACCGACGAGCAGTACTTC. This sequence encodes CASSPYRGTDEQYF.

Written as DNA, the CDR3 is TGTGCCAGCTCACCACAGGGACAGCTTGAAGCTTTCTTT. Its translation: CASSPQGQLEAFF. This rearrangement joins TRBV18 to TRBJ1-1; 7 bases are shared with TRBD1. Trimming removed 1 base from V and 7 bases from J; junction bases left unmatched: 3. The CDR3 sequence is 13 residues long. The germline gives CDR1 KGHSH, CDR2 LQKENI.

The rearrangement links TRBV7-9 to TRBJ1-2, with 9 bases matching TRBD1. CDR3 length equals 16 residues. With V trimmed by 2 bases and J by 6 bases, 10 bases remained unmatched. Germline V gene sequence: CDR1 SEHNR, CDR2 FQNEAQ (reference sequence). The CDR3 region has the DNA TGTGCCAGCAGCTTAACCCGCGCGGGGACAGGGAATGGCTACACCTTC. It translates to CASSLTRAGTGNGYTF.

The sample holds one count of this clone. V usage is TRBV5-8 and J usage is TRBJ2-1; D may be TRBD1 (5 bases). With 4 bases removed from V and 9 bases from J, the gap between germline ends came to 11 bases. From germline, CDR1 is SGHTS and CDR2 YDEGEE. This CDR3 is built from 12 residues. The CDR3 nucleotides are TGTGCCAGCAGCCTAGGGGTTGTTGAGCAGTTCTTC. This translates into CASSLGVVEQFF.

This clone showed up just a few times. The chain carries TRBV7-9 and TRBJ1-1; D is unresolved. The ends were cut back, 1 base at V and 7 bases at J, with 7 bases in the middle. The CDR3 length is 12 residues. The germline CDR1 and CDR2 sequences are SEHNR and FQNEAQ (reference sequence). CDR3 sequence (DNA): TGTGCCAGCAGCTTAGTGGGGATTGAAGCTTTCTTT. It specifies CASSLVGIEAFF.

The chain employs TRBV5-1 and TRBJ2-2; D call uncertain. The CDR3 is made up of 17 amino acids. Germline V gene lookup returns CDR1 SGHRS and CDR2 YFSETQ. The V and J ends lost 2 bases and 1 base respectively, with 15 bases between them. The chain's CDR3 is CASSFWPLNQNTGELFF. In DNA form, the CDR3 reads TGCGCCAGCAGCTTTTGGCCCCTCAACCAGAACACCGGGGAGCTGTTTTTT.

V is TRBV4-3 and J is TRBJ1-1; D is unclear. The V end lost 0 bases, the J end lost 1 base, and 9 bases lay between the germline ends. This CDR3 is built from 15 residues. Germline CDR1 LGHNA, CDR2 YSLEER. CDR3 residues: CASSQDRAENTEAFF. The CDR3 bases are TGCGCCAGCAGCCAAGATCGGGCGGAGAACACTGAAGCTTTCTTT.

This chain connects TRBV27 to TRBJ1-5; 7 bases are shared with TRBD1. The V gene end was trimmed by 7 bases and the J gene end by 6 bases; junction bases not matched to a gene: 9. The CDR3 consists of 14 residues. The germline V gene has CDR1 MNHEY and CDR2 SMNVEV (reference sequence). The CDR3 nucleotides read TGTGCCAGCACCCTTAGACAGGGACTTCAGCCCCAGCATTTT. Translated: CASTLRQGLQPQHF.

This chain links TRBV11-2 with TRBJ1-2; 8 nucleotides align to TRBD1. Germline CDR1 reads SGHAT; CDR2 reads FQNNGV. J was trimmed by 1 base and V by 4 bases; bases with no gene match: 5. CDR3 length: 15 residues. The CDR3 reads CASSSGTGHNYGYTF. DNA for the CDR3: TGTGCCAGCAGCTCGGGGACAGGACATAACTATGGCTACACCTTC.

This chain uses TRBV7-2 with TRBJ2-5; D remains ambiguous. Trimming took 4 bases from V and 2 from J, leaving 20 bases between them. Germline V gene lookup returns CDR1 SGHTA and CDR2 FQGNSA. The CDR3 totals 17 residues. Here the CDR3 reads CASSSLSTASLQETQYF. The CDR3 coding sequence is TGTGCCAGCAGCTCACTATCTACAGCTTCCCTGCAAGAGACCCAGTACTTC.

The CDR3 here is CASSPSIAYEQYF. CDR3 bases: TGTGCCAGCAGCCCGTCCATAGCCTACGAGCAGTACTTC. This chain joins TRBV11-2 and TRBJ2-7; no clear D gene. The CDR3 consists of 13 residues. V dropped 5 bases and J dropped 2 bases, with 10 bases sitting between them. In germline, CDR1 is SGHAT, CDR2 FQNNGV.

V and J are TRBV7-9 and TRBJ2-3; the match to TRBD2 covers 10 bases. The junction had 8 bases not matched to a gene; V was cut back by 2 bases and J by 3 bases. In germline, CDR1 is SEHNR, CDR2 FQNEAQ (reference sequence). The CDR3 spans 17 residues. CDR3 DNA: TGTGCCAGCAGCTTACACGCCCTGGGACTAGCGACAGATACGCAGTATTTT. Protein: CASSLHALGLATDTQYF. The full variable domain, rest sourced from reference TRBV7-9 and TRBJ2-3, is DTGVSQNPRHKITKRGQNVTFRCDPISEHNRLYWYRQTLGQGPEFLTYFQNEAQLEKSRLLSDRFSAERPKGSFSTLEIQRTEQGDSAMYLCASSLHALGLATDTQYFGPGTRLTVL.

The chain combines TRBV5-4 with TRBJ2-1, with D unclear. With 0 bases removed from V and 8 bases from J, the gap between germline ends came to 15 bases. The CDR3 runs 15 residues. Germline V lookup: CDR1 SGHNT, CDR2 YYREEE (reference sequence). The CDR3 DNA sequence: TGTGCCAGCAGCTTGGACTCAATAACCGTCTATGAGCAGTTCTTC. Protein: CASSLDSITVYEQFF.

J is TRBJ2-2 and V is TRBV2; TRBD2 aligns across 7 bases. The CDR3 contains 13 residues. V gave up 7 bases and J gave up 6 bases; unmatched junction bases: 5. CDR1 and CDR2 (germline): SNHLY, FYNNEI. The CDR3 here is CASTPRGSGELFF. CDR3 bases: TGTGCCAGCACTCCGCGGGGGTCCGGGGAGCTGTTTTTT.